Listed here are 4 T cell receptor beta chains from one sample, sequenced in a study of blood T cell repertoires in COVID-19. Measured with immunoSEQ multiplex PCR; TCRdb has only the in-frame clones, and not every one. The table lists 200,000 to 250,000 clones, around 81% of them singletons. Sequenced input: peripheral blood. These TCRs come from a woman aged 60-75 years with acute or convalescent COVID-19.

This clone was detected once. The chain links TRBV7-2 to TRBJ1-1; weak D call: TRBD1 (5 bases). V lost 4 bases, J lost 4 bases, and 13 bases lay in between. Per germline, CDR1 SGHTA and CDR2 FQGNSA. The CDR3 consists of 14 residues. Written as DNA, the CDR3 is TGTGCCAGCAGCTCACAGGTCCAGTCCACTGAAGCTTTCTTT. Translation: CASSSQVQSTEAFF.

V usage is TRBV6-1 and J usage is TRBJ1-1; D is undetermined. V was shortened by 3 bases and J by 10 bases, with 6 bases between the two germline ends. This CDR3 contains 10 residues. Germline CDR1 reads MNHNS; CDR2 reads SASEGT. The CDR3 DNA sequence: TGTGCCAGCAGTGAGCCAGGAGCTTTCTTT. It codes for CASSEPGAFF.

The chain carries TRBV28 and TRBJ2-3, with D hard to call. Germline V lookup: CDR1 MDHEN, CDR2 SYDVKM. The CDR3 is 12 amino acids. Trimming cost V 6 bases and J 0 bases, with 4 bases left between them. The CDR3 here is CASRSSTDTQYF. CDR3 bases: TGTGCCAGCAGGAGTAGCACAGATACGCAGTATTTT.

The chain carries TRBV5-1 and TRBJ1-4; no reliable D call. Germline loops: CDR1 SGHRS, CDR2 YFSETQ. This CDR3 contains 15 residues. Trimming took off 0 bases at V and 5 bases at J, with 11 bases between the two ends. The CDR3 here is CASSLAVQANEKLFF. DNA for the CDR3: TGCGCCAGCAGCTTGGCTGTCCAGGCAAATGAAAAACTGTTTTTT.